Listed below are T cell receptor beta chains from one sample, sequenced in a study of shared clonotypes between healthy human individuals. The repertoire was sequenced with immunoSEQ multiplex PCR; TCRdb's copy has only in-frame clones and lacks some. Seen here are some 1,600,000 clones, 95% to 99% observed once, and the top ten hold about 0.45%. Sequencing input: naive CD4+ T cells sorted from blood. The receptors were sampled from a man in his thirties or forties in good health. The CDR3 runs from the conserved cysteine through the conserved F or W. Fields, in order: clone size, V gene, D gene, J gene, CDR3 protein, CDR3 DNA. D genes are given only for firm matches. Where a row states a size, it is once, few, many or the class of an expanded clone; other rows omit it.

NA,TRBV5-1,NA,TRBJ1-2,CASSLTATDNYGYTF,TGCGCCAGCAGCTTGACGGCGACGGATAACTATGGCTACACCTTC
NA,TRBV7-9,NA,TRBJ1-2,CASSGLGGYYGYTF,TGTGCCAGCAGCGGACTGGGAGGATACTATGGCTACACCTTC
NA,TRBV5-5,TRBD2,TRBJ2-1,CASSFRLAFDEQFF,TGTGCCAGCAGCTTCCGACTAGCATTCGATGAGCAGTTCTTC
NA,TRBV5-5,TRBD1,TRBJ1-2,CASSPQGEANYGYTF,TGTGCCAGCAGCCCACAGGGGGAAGCTAACTATGGCTACACCTTC
NA,TRBV19,TRBD1,TRBJ2-1,CASSGGQGKFF,TGTGCCAGTAGTGGGGGACAGGGTAAGTTCTTC
NA,TRBV7-9,TRBD2,TRBJ2-7,CASSFQLAGATYEQYF,TGTGCCAGCAGCTTTCAACTAGCGGGAGCCACCTACGAGCAGTACTTC
NA,TRBV6-1,NA,TRBJ2-7,CASRRRAYEQYF,TGTGCCAGCCGACGGAGGGCCTACGAGCAGTACTTC
NA,TRBV30,NA,TRBJ1-3,CAWSRGRQGGGNTIYF,TGTGCCTGGAGTCGGGGACGGCAGGGAGGTGGAAACACCATATATTTT
NA,TRBV6-6,NA,TRBJ2-2,CASSHTGNTGELFF,TGTGCCAGCAGTCACACAGGAAACACCGGGGAGCTGTTTTTT
NA,TRBV7-9,NA,TRBJ2-1,CASSLPTRGGSRNEQFF,TGTGCCAGCAGCTTGCCTACCAGGGGCGGGAGTCGCAATGAGCAGTTCTTC
NA,TRBV6-5,NA,TRBJ2-7,CASSSDTSYEQYF,TGTGCCAGCAGTTCAGACACCTCCTACGAGCAGTACTTC
NA,TRBV4-3,NA,TRBJ1-4,CASSQYESRTANEKLFF,TGCGCCAGCAGCCAATATGAAAGCCGGACAGCCAACGAAAAACTGTTTTTT
NA,TRBV28,NA,TRBJ1-2,CASSFLRGGGTF,TGTGCCAGCAGTTTTCTTCGAGGGGGTGGCACCTTC
NA,TRBV6-1,NA,TRBJ1-5,CASSADRFNQPQHF,TGTGCCAGCAGTGCTGACAGGTTCAATCAGCCCCAGCATTTT
NA,TRBV11-2,TRBD1,TRBJ2-1,CASSLDRVRGEQFF,TGTGCCAGCAGCCTCGACAGGGTTCGGGGTGAGCAGTTCTTC
NA,TRBV10-1,TRBD2,TRBJ2-3,CASSERSGSGTQYF,TGCGCCAGCAGTGAGAGGAGCGGGAGTGGTACGCAGTATTTT
NA,TRBV5-1,NA,TRBJ2-7,CASSLAGPLYEQYF,TGCGCCAGCAGCTTGGCGGGGCCCCTTTACGAGCAGTACTTC
NA,TRBV10-3,NA,TRBJ2-3,CASGTSVLTTDTQYF,TGTGCCTCAGGGACTTCAGTCCTTACCACAGATACGCAGTATTTT
NA,TRBV5-4,TRBD1,TRBJ2-3,CASSRTGGSTDTQYF,TGTGCCAGCAGCAGAACAGGGGGTAGCACAGATACGCAGTATTTT
NA,TRBV28,NA,TRBJ2-7,CASSFAIRDPSYEQYF,TGTGCCAGCAGTTTCGCCATCCGGGACCCATCCTACGAGCAGTACTTC
NA,TRBV18,NA,TRBJ2-5,CASSPLQGGHQETQYF,TGTGCCAGCTCACCATTACAGGGCGGTCACCAAGAGACCCAGTACTTC
NA,TRBV5-1,TRBD1,TRBJ2-5,CASSRDRKETQYF,TGCGCCAGCAGCAGGGACAGGAAAGAGACCCAGTACTTC
NA,TRBV11-3,NA,TRBJ2-3,CASSHGGSTDTQYF,TGTGCCAGCAGCCATGGGGGGAGCACAGATACGCAGTATTTT
NA,TRBV5-1,NA,TRBJ2-3,CASSSSGDSTDTQYF,TGCGCCAGCAGCTCCTCGGGAGACAGCACAGATACGCAGTATTTT
NA,TRBV28,NA,TRBJ2-7,CASSPPPFYEQYF,TGTGCCAGCAGTCCCCCTCCATTCTACGAGCAGTACTTC
NA,TRBV7-3,NA,TRBJ2-7,CASSPDVVRVSEQYF,TGTGCCAGCAGCCCCGATGTGGTTAGGGTCAGCGAGCAGTACTTC
NA,TRBV15,NA,TRBJ2-7,CATSRGLSGSYEQYF,TGTGCCACCAGCAGAGGACTTTCGGGCTCCTACGAGCAGTACTTC
NA,TRBV10-2,TRBD2,TRBJ2-7,CATQREAGGPNKQYF,TGCGCCACCCAACGTGAGGCGGGAGGGCCGAATAAGCAGTACTTC
NA,TRBV9,TRBD1,TRBJ2-2,CASSVGQVTGELFF,TGTGCCAGCAGCGTGGGACAGGTAACCGGGGAGCTGTTTTTT
NA,TRBV7-2,TRBD1,TRBJ2-3,CASSPGQGSDTQYF,TGTGCCAGCAGCCCAGGACAGGGATCCGATACGCAGTATTTT
NA,TRBV14,NA,TRBJ2-7,CASSQIFAAEQYF,TGTGCCAGCAGCCAAATCTTCGCGGCGGAGCAGTACTTC
NA,TRBV18,NA,TRBJ2-7,CASSSPRGDSQPYEQYF,TGTGCCAGCTCATCACCACGCGGGGACTCTCAACCCTACGAGCAGTACTTC
NA,TRBV7-9,TRBD2,TRBJ2-5,CASSLWPSGFQETQYF,TGTGCCAGCAGCTTATGGCCTAGCGGGTTCCAAGAGACCCAGTACTTC
NA,TRBV11-2,NA,TRBJ1-3,CASSPPYWSGNTIYF,TGTGCCAGCAGCCCCCCTTATTGGTCTGGAAACACCATATATTTT
NA,TRBV7-9,NA,TRBJ2-7,CASSYNRQNPYEQYF,TGTGCCAGCAGCTACAATAGACAGAACCCCTACGAGCAGTACTTC
NA,TRBV9,TRBD2,TRBJ2-7,CASSVGSGITPYEQYF,TGTGCCAGCAGCGTAGGTAGCGGGATAACGCCTTACGAGCAGTACTTC
NA,TRBV9,NA,TRBJ2-7,CASSATGTYEQYF,TGTGCCAGCAGCGCTACAGGGACCTACGAGCAGTACTTC
NA,TRBV6-1,NA,TRBJ2-2,CASRIITTGELFF,TGTGCCAGCCGGATTATAACAACCGGGGAGCTGTTTTTT
NA,TRBV2,TRBD1,TRBJ2-1,CASSLTGNEQFF,TGTGCCAGCAGTCTGACAGGGAATGAGCAGTTCTTC
NA,TRBV5-4,TRBD2,TRBJ2-3,CASSLAGTSGSTDTQYF,TGTGCCAGCAGCTTGGCCGGGACTAGCGGGAGTACAGATACGCAGTATTTT
NA,TRBV7-2,NA,TRBJ2-1,CASSQGGPNNEQFF,TGTGCCAGCAGCCAGGGGGGCCCCAACAATGAGCAGTTCTTC
NA,TRBV10-3,NA,TRBJ2-1,CAISGLLAVSSYNEQFF,TGTGCCATCAGTGGCCTTTTAGCGGTGAGCTCCTACAATGAGCAGTTCTTC
NA,TRBV7-9,NA,TRBJ2-7,CASSLAGARSYEQYF,TGTGCCAGCAGCTTAGCGGGGGCACGTTCCTACGAGCAGTACTTC
NA,TRBV27,NA,TRBJ2-1,CASSRTHNEQFF,TGTGCCAGCAGTAGAACCCACAATGAGCAGTTCTTC
NA,TRBV7-9,TRBD1,TRBJ2-7,CASTNSGGSSYEQYF,TGTGCCAGCACCAATTCAGGGGGTTCATCCTACGAGCAGTACTTC
NA,TRBV5-1,NA,TRBJ2-1,CASTPNRAWDNEQFF,TGCGCCAGCACGCCCAACAGGGCCTGGGATAATGAGCAGTTCTTC
once,TRBV2,NA,TRBJ1-5,CASSDIYNQPQHF,TGTGCCAGCAGTGACATCTACAATCAGCCCCAGCATTTT
NA,TRBV18,NA,TRBJ1-4,CASSPRGALGTNEKLFF,TGTGCCAGCTCACCTAGGGGGGCATTGGGCACTAATGAAAAACTGTTTTTT
NA,TRBV5-1,TRBD2,TRBJ2-3,CASSLRLAGDTDTQYF,TGCGCCAGCAGCCTTCGACTAGCGGGGGACACAGATACGCAGTATTTT
NA,TRBV10-3,NA,TRBJ1-2,CAISVGGGYGYTF,TGTGCCATCAGTGTAGGGGGAGGGTATGGCTACACCTTC
NA,TRBV7-2,NA,TRBJ1-2,CASTLQMGSLYGYTF,TGTGCCAGCACCCTACAAATGGGCAGCCTCTATGGCTACACCTTC
NA,TRBV19,NA,TRBJ2-1,CATVTSGTSEQFF,TGTGCCACCGTAACTTCGGGCACAAGTGAGCAGTTCTTC